Described below is a single T cell receptor (beta chain) sequence and its context. As yet, its antigen is unknown. This sample is part of a study of cytomegalovirus exposure and HLA in healthy donors. Findings and caveats of the study: Presence/absence analysis assumed near-uniform sequencing depth across donors. Cytomegalovirus association was assigned to around 150 TCR beta chains. Analyzed later, most CMV-associated TCR beta chains appeared HLA-restricted.

PCR was performed using 60 Vbeta and 13 Jbeta primers. Libraries were prepared by immunoSEQ multiplex PCR; TCRdb keeps only in-frame clonotypes and omits some of them. The repertoire holds fewer than 200,000 clones, with approximately 80% as singletons. The receptor was isolated from a man aged 60-69 years in good health and CMV-seronegative. The sample taken for sequencing was PBMCs.

DNA of the CDR3: TGCGCCAGCAGCCTACAGGGGAGTACCTATGGCTACACCTTC. Its protein is CASSLQGSTYGYTF. The V call is TRBV10-2, the J call TRBJ1-2, with 7 bases matching TRBD1. With V trimmed by 6 bases and J by 4 bases, 8 bases remained unmatched. CDR1 and CDR2 (germline): WSHSY, SAAADI. This CDR3 has 14 amino acids.